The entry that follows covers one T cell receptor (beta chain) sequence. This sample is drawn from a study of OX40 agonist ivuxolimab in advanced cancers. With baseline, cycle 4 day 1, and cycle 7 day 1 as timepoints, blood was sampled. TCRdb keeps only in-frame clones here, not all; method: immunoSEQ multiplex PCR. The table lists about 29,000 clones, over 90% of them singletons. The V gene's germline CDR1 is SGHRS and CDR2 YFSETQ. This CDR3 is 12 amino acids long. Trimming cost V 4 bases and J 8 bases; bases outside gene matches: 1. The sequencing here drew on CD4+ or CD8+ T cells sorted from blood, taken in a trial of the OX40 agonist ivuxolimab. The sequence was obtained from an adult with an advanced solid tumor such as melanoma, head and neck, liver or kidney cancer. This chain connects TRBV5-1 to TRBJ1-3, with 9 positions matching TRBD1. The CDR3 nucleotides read TGCGCCAGCAGCCGGACAGGGGACACCATATATTTT. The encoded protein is CASSRTGDTIYF.